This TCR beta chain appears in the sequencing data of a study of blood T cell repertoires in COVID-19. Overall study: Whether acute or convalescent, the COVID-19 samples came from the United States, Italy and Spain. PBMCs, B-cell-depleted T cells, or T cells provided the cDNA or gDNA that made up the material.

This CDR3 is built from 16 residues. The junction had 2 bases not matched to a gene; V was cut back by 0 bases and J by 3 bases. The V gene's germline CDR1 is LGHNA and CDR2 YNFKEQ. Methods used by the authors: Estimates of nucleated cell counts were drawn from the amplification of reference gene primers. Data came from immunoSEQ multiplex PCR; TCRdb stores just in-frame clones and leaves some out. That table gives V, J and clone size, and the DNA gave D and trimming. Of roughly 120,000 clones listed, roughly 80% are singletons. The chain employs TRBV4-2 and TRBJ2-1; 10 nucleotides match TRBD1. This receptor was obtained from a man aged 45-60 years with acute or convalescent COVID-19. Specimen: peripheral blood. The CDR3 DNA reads TGTGCCAGCAGCCAAGATTGGGACAGGGGCTACAATGAGCAGTTCTTC. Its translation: CASSQDWDRGYNEQFF.